The 9 T cell receptor beta chains presented below share a single source sample, sequenced in a study of shared clonotypes between healthy human individuals. Data came from immunoSEQ multiplex PCR; TCRdb stores just in-frame clones and leaves some out. The table includes millions of clones, over 85% detected once. Material: naive CD4+ T cells from PBMCs. The subset was: CD45RA+ positively selected. The source is a man aged 18 to 29 in good health. Some clones in this sample may be carry-over from other donors' samples.

V gene TRBV29-1 combines with J gene TRBJ1-1; 7 nucleotides match TRBD1. After removal of 6 bases from V and 0 bases from J, the junction contained 7 bases not matched to a gene. There are 14 residues in the CDR3. The germline V gene has CDR1 SQVTM and CDR2 ANQGSEA. CDR3 loop: CSVENRGMNTEAFF. The CDR3, as DNA: TGCAGCGTGGAAAACAGGGGAATGAACACTGAAGCTTTCTTT. Drawing the rest from reference TRBV29-1 and TRBJ1-1, the complete variable domain is SAVISQKPSRDICQRGTSLTIQCQVDSQVTMMFWYRQQPGQSLTLIATANQGSEATYESGFVIDKFPISRPNLTFSTLTVSNMSPEDSSIYLCSVENRGMNTEAFFGQGTRLTVV.

This clone showed up just once. This chain connects TRBV4-2 to TRBJ1-4; TRBD1 matches at 7 bases. Trimming at V came to 2 bases and at J to 8 bases, leaving 2 bases not matched to a gene. Germline lookup yields CDR1 LGHNA and CDR2 YNFKEQ. CDR3 length: 13 amino acids. The CDR3 DNA reads TGTGCCAGCAGCCAATGGACAGGAGAAAAACTGTTTTTT. This codes for CASSQWTGEKLFF.

In the case of this clone: Within the sample, other DNA sequences also encode this same CDR3. This chain links TRBV9 with TRBJ2-5, with 8 bases lining up with TRBD1. This CDR3 has 14 residues. V dropped 4 bases and J dropped 1; count of bases not matched to a gene: 3. Looked up from germline, CDR1 is SGDLS and CDR2 is YYNGEE. CDR3 amino acids: CASSPGQGQETQYF. In DNA, the CDR3 is TGTGCCAGCAGCCCAGGACAGGGCCAAGAGACCCAGTACTTC.

This clone was seen only once. The genes are TRBV5-1 and TRBJ1-2, with D perhaps TRBD1 (5 bases). CDR3 length: 15 residues. Germline V gene lookup returns CDR1 SGHRS and CDR2 YFSETQ. V was cut by 5 bases and J by 4 bases, with 18 bases left in between. The CDR3 here is CASRSNLWGSYGYTF. The CDR3 region has the DNA TGCGCCAGCAGGTCAAATCTCTGGGGGAGCTATGGCTACACCTTC.

This chain connects TRBV7-2 to TRBJ2-7; TRBD2 is a possible D gene (6 bases). The V gene's germline CDR1 is SGHTA and CDR2 FQGNSA. The CDR3 is 15 amino acids. Trimming removed 1 base from V and 2 bases from J, with 12 bases in between. The CDR3 nucleotides read TGTGCCAGCAGCTTAGTTCGGGGGAGCGCCTACGAGCAGTACTTC. This gives the protein CASSLVRGSAYEQYF.

The V gene is TRBV11-2, the J gene TRBJ2-3; D might be TRBD2 (6 bases). The V gene's germline CDR1 is SGHAT and CDR2 FQNNGV. V lost 3 bases and J lost 6, with 10 bases in between. CDR3 size: 13 residues. The CDR3 is CASSFFGSDTQYF. Here the CDR3 DNA reads TGTGCCAGCAGCTTCTTCGGGAGTGATACGCAGTATTTT.

This chain joins TRBV2 and TRBJ1-1; 9 bases align to TRBD1. Germline loops: CDR1 SNHLY, CDR2 FYNNEI. The CDR3 loop spans 13 amino acids. V gave up 4 bases and J gave up 10 bases; unmatched junction bases: 7. CDR3 bases: TGTGCCAGCAGTGCGATACAGGGGGCGCGAGCTTTCTTT. Protein: CASSAIQGARAFF.

The V call is TRBV5-1, the J call TRBJ2-5; 12 nucleotides line up with TRBD2. V lost 4 bases to trimming and J lost 6 bases; unmatched junction nucleotides: 10. Germline CDR1 and CDR2: SGHRS and YFSETQ. The CDR3 is made up of 16 amino acids. In nucleotides, the CDR3 is TGCGCCAGCAGCCCATGGACTAGCGGGATCGGAAAGACCCAGTACTTC. Encoded protein: CASSPWTSGIGKTQYF.

The V call is TRBV4-1, the J call TRBJ1-5; no definite D call. Germline V gene lookup returns CDR1 MGHRA and CDR2 YSYEKL. The V end was cut by 2 bases, the J end by 0 bases, with 11 bases between. This CDR3 contains 16 residues. The CDR3: CASSQWASSSNQPQHF. The CDR3 bases are TGCGCCAGCAGCCAATGGGCAAGTTCTAGCAATCAGCCCCAGCATTTT.